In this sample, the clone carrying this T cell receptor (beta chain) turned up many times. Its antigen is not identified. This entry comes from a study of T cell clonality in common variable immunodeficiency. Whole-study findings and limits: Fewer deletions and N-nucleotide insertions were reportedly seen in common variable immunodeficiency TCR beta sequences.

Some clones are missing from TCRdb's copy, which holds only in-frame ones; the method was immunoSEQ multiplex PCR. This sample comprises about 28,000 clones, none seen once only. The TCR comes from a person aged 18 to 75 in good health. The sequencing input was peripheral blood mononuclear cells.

CDR3 loop: CASSEDRGTDTQYF. CDR3 bases read: TGTGCCAGTAGCGAAGACAGGGGCACAGATACG. The chain combines TRBV19 with TRBJ2-3, with 7 bases lining up with TRBD1. The CDR3 end lies 3 residues beyond the end of the read and is filled in from the germline J gene. The V gene's germline CDR1 is LNHDA and CDR2 SQIVND (reference sequence). CDR3 length equals 14 residues. After removal of 6 bases from V and 1 base from J, the junction contained 4 bases not matched to a gene.